These 17 T cell receptor beta chains originate from one sample sequenced in a study of T-cell memory formation after mild COVID-19. TCRdb itself ran the 5' RACE reads through MiXCR, one entry per CDR3 protein. The repertoire has around 410,000 distinct CDR3 sequences, 20% to 30% of them found once; the top ten carry around 12%. The sequenced sample was PBMCs or a T cell subset sorted from them (not recorded which). The receptors were sampled from an adult woman who had mild COVID-19 (a few samples of this study predate the infection). Cell type and time point are not known.

This clonotype appeared a few times. J is TRBJ2-2 and V is TRBV12-3 or TRBV12-4; D call uncertain. Trimming stripped 1 base from V and 3 bases from J, with 6 bases between. CDR3 size: 14 residues. CDR3 protein: CASSLVPDTGELFF. CDR3 nucleotides: TGTGCCAGCAGTTTAGTTCCAGACACCGGGGAGCTGTTTTTT.

V is TRBV27 and J is TRBJ1-2; 12 bases map to TRBD1. The germline V gene has CDR1 MNHEY and CDR2 SMNVEV (reference sequence). The junction had 12 bases not matched to a gene; V was cut back by 6 bases and J by 7 bases. This CDR3 has 16 residues. The CDR3 DNA is TGTGCCAGCAGCACGAACCGGGACAGGGGGCGCGGTGGCTACACCTTC. Its translation is CASSTNRDRGRGGYTF.

The chain uses TRBV7-2 and TRBJ2-1; D might be TRBD2 (5 bases). Germline CDR1 and CDR2: SGHTA and FQGNSA. This CDR3 is built from 15 residues. Trimming pared 5 bases from V and 0 bases from J, leaving 11 bases between. This CDR3 is CASSRDSSSYNEQFF. The DNA for the CDR3 is TGTGCCAGCAGCCGGGATTCGAGCTCCTACAATGAGCAGTTCTTC. Looking up the rest from reference TRBV7-2 and TRBJ2-1 gives the full variable domain: GAGVSQSPSNKVTEKGKDVELRCDPISGHTALYWYRQSLGQGLEFLIYFQGNSAPDKSGLPSDRFSAERTGGSVSTLTIQRTQQEDSAVYLCASSRDSSSYNEQFFGPGTRLTVL.

V usage is TRBV27 and J usage is TRBJ1-5; D is uncertain. Germline V gives CDR1 MNHEY, CDR2 SMNVEV (reference sequence). The CDR3 has 13 amino acids. The V end was cut by 4 bases, the J end by 6 bases, with 10 bases between. The CDR3 nucleotides are TGTGCCAGCAGTTCAGAGGGTAGTCAGCCCCAGCATTTT. Translation gives CASSSEGSQPQHF.

This clonotype was picked up one time. The J gene is TRBJ2-7, the V gene TRBV18; 7 bases map to TRBD2. V dropped 5 bases and J dropped 0; count of bases not matched to a gene: 10. CDR1 and CDR2 (germline): KGHSH, LQKENI. The CDR3 length is 16 residues. The CDR3 sequence: CASSGPSGLTSYEQYF. Here the CDR3 DNA reads TGTGCCAGCTCAGGTCCCTCGGGACTAACCTCCTACGAGCAGTACTTC.

V and J are TRBV7-6 and TRBJ1-1; TRBD1 might be the D (5 bases). CDR3 length equals 13 residues. CDR1 and CDR2 (germline): SGHVS, FNYEAQ. V was clipped by 4 bases and J by 4 bases, with 10 bases between them. The CDR3 sequence is CASSWQGLTEAFF. The CDR3 nucleotides read TGTGCCAGCAGCTGGCAGGGTCTCACTGAAGCTTTCTTT.

In this sample, this clonotype turned up a few times. This chain uses TRBV4-3 with TRBJ2-1, with D perhaps matching TRBD1 or TRBD2 (5 bases each). CDR1 and CDR2 from the germline V gene are LGHNA and YSLEER. The CDR3 extends over 18 amino acids. V shed 0 bases and J shed 0 bases, with 15 bases lying between them. The CDR3 nucleotides are TGCGCCAGCAGCCAAGACACCTCAGGGACCATCTCCTACAATGAGCAGTTCTTC. Translating it yields CASSQDTSGTISYNEQFF.

This clonotype turned up a few times. The rearrangement uses TRBV20-1 and TRBJ2-7; no definite D call. Germline lookup yields CDR1 DFQATT and CDR2 SNEGSKA (reference sequence). The CDR3 is 13 amino acids. Trimming took 1 base from V and 0 from J, leaving 7 bases between them. CDR3 sequence (DNA): TGCAGTGCTAGAGCACACGGCTCCTACGAGCAGTACTTC. Translating it yields CSARAHGSYEQYF.

The CDR3 DNA follows: TGTGCCAGCAGTGTCTGGGCCGCTGGCTACACCTTC. It codes for CASSVWAAGYTF. This rearrangement joins TRBV6-1 to TRBJ1-2; D is uncertain. The CDR3 has 12 amino acids. Germline V gene lookup returns CDR1 MNHNS and CDR2 SASEGT. The V end lost 4 bases, the J end lost 7 bases, and 10 bases lay between the germline ends.

This clonotype appeared many times. The chain couples TRBV4-2 to TRBJ2-7; TRBD2 agrees at 10 bases. Germline loops: CDR1 LGHNA, CDR2 YNFKEQ. V lost 5 bases, J lost 2 bases, and 6 bases stayed unmatched. The CDR3 contains 15 residues. DNA for the CDR3: TGTGCCAGCAGCACTCGACTAGCGGGCCCCTACGAGCAGTACTTC. Its protein is CASSTRLAGPYEQYF.

The J gene is TRBJ2-1, the V gene TRBV7-3; D ambiguous. The V end was cut by 5 bases, the J end by 1 base, with 6 bases between. The CDR3 contains 13 residues. The germline gives CDR1 SGHTA, CDR2 FQGTGA. CDR3: CASSAASYNEQFF. In nucleotides, the CDR3 is TGTGCCAGCAGCGCCGCTTCCTACAATGAGCAGTTCTTC.

The rearrangement links TRBV24-1 to TRBJ2-1; 10 nucleotides line up with TRBD2. The germline gives CDR1 KGHDR, CDR2 SFDVKD. The CDR3 is 15 amino acids. V was clipped by 4 bases and J by 7 bases; unmatched bases: 6. The CDR3 sequence: CATSEWSGRGNEQFF. CDR3 nucleotides: TGTGCCACCAGTGAATGGAGCGGGAGGGGGAATGAGCAGTTCTTC.

This clonotype occurred many times. The chain uses TRBV6-5 and TRBJ2-7; 7 nucleotides line up with TRBD2. After removal of 8 bases from V and 2 bases from J, the junction contained 6 bases not matched to a gene. From germline, CDR1 is MNHEY and CDR2 SVGAGI. The CDR3 contains 13 residues. As DNA, the CDR3 is TGTGCCAGCCAGCTCGGGAGGCCCTACGAGCAGTACTTC. Its translation: CASQLGRPYEQYF.

This clonotype was observed a few times. One end of the junction does not line up with germline, which may come from a read error. J is TRBJ2-3 and V is TRBV4-3; D may be TRBD1 (7 bases). CDR1 LGHNA and CDR2 YSLEER come from the germline V gene. The CDR3 consists of 16 residues. The CDR3 region has the DNA TGTGCCAGCAGCCAAGGGCAGGGGGGAGGCGCAGATACGCAGTATTTT. Protein: CASSQGQGGGADTQYF.

This clonotype has only a few counts. The chain carries TRBV6-5 and TRBJ2-4; D is undetermined. The CDR3 is made up of 15 amino acids. Germline V gene data show CDR1 as MNHEY and CDR2 as SVGAGI. The germline V and J ends were trimmed by 0 bases and 0 bases, with 6 bases remaining between them. This CDR3 is CASSYSVIAKNIQYF. DNA for the CDR3: TGTGCCAGCAGTTACTCAGTTATAGCCAAAAACATTCAGTACTTC.

The genes are TRBV7-8 and TRBJ1-5; a possible D gene is TRBD1 (6 bases). V shed 3 bases and J shed 0 bases, with 9 bases lying between them. In germline, CDR1 is SGHVS, CDR2 FQNEAQ. The CDR3 has 15 residues. DNA of the CDR3: TGTGCCAGCAGCTTCCTACAGGGTAGCAATCAGCCCCAGCATTTT. As protein: CASSFLQGSNQPQHF.

CDR3: CASSRTASNSNQPQHF. The CDR3 nucleotides are TGTGCCAGCAGTCGGACAGCTAGCAATAGCAATCAGCCCCAGCATTTT. V usage is TRBV6-5 and J usage is TRBJ1-5; D perhaps matches TRBD1 (6 bases). This CDR3 comprises 16 residues. V was cut by 5 bases and J by 0 bases, with 14 bases left in between. The germline gives CDR1 MNHEY, CDR2 SVGAGI.